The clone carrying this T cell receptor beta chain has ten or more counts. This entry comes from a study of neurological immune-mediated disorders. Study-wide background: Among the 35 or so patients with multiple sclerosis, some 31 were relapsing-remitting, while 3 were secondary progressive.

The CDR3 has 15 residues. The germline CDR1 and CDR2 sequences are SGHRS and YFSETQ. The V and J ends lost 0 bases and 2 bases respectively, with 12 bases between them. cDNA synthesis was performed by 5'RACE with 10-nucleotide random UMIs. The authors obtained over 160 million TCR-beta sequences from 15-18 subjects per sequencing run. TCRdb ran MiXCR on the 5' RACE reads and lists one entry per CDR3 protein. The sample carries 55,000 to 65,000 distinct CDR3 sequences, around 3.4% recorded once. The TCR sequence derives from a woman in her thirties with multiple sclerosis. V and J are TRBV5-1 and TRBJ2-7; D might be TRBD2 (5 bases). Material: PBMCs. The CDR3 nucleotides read TGCGCCAGCAGCTTGGTGGCGGGCACGACCTACGAGCAGTACTTC. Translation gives CASSLVAGTTYEQYF.